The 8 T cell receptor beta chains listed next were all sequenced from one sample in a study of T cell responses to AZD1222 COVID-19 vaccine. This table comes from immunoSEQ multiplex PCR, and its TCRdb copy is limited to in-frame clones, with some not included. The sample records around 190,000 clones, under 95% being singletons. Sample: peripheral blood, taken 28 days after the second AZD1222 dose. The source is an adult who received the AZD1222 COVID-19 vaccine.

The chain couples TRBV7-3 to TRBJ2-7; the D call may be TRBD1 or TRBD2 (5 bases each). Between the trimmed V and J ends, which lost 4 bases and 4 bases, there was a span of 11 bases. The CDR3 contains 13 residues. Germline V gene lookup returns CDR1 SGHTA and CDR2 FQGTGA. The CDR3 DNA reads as TGTGCCAGCAGCTCGGGACCGAAATACGAGCAGTACTTC. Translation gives CASSSGPKYEQYF. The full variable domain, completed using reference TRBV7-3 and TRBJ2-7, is GAGVSQTPSNKVTEKGKYVELRCDPISGHTALYWYRQSLGQGPEFLIYFQGTGAADDSGLPNDRFFAVRPEGSVSTLKIQRTERGDSAVYLCASSSGPKYEQYFGPGTRLTVT.

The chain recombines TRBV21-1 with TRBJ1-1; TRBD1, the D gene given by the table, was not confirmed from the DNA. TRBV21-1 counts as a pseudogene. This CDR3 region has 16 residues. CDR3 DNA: TGTGCCAGCAGCAACGGGCCGGAGACCAGGGATACTGAAGCTTTCTTT. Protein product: CASSNGPETRDTEAFF.

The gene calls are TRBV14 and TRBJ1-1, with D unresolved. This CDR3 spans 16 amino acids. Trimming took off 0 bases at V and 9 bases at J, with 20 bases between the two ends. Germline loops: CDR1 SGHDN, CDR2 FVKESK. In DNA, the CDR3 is TGTGCCAGCAGCCAAGACCCTCTGGGTGCGTTTCGTCAAGCTTTCTTT. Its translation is CASSQDPLGAFRQAFF.

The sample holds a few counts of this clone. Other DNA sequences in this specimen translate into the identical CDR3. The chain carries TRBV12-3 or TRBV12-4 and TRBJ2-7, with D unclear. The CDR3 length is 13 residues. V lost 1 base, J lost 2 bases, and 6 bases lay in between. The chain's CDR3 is CASSLGAAYEQYF. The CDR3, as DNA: TGTGCCAGCAGTTTAGGGGCAGCCTACGAGCAGTACTTC.

CDR3 amino acids: CASSLGDRAYEQYF. The CDR3 DNA follows: TGCGCCAGCAGCTTAGGAGACAGGGCCTACGAGCAGTACTTC. The gene calls are TRBV5-1 and TRBJ2-7; 7 bases map to TRBD1. Germline V gives CDR1 SGHRS, CDR2 YFSETQ. The V gene end was trimmed by 2 bases and the J gene end by 2 bases; junction bases not matched to a gene: 4. This CDR3 spans 14 amino acids. Using reference TRBV5-1 and TRBJ2-7 for the parts outside the CDR3, the full variable domain is KAGVTQTPRYLIKTRGQQVTLSCSPISGHRSVSWYQQTPGQGLQFLFEYFSETQRNKGNFPGRFSGRQFSNSRSEMNVSTLELGDSALYLCASSLGDRAYEQYFGPGTRLTVT.

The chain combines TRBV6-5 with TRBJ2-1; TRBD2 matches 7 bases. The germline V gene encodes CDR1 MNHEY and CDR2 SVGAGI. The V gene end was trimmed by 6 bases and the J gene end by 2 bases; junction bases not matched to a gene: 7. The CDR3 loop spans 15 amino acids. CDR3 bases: TGTGCCAGCAGCCGCAGCGGGGCGGCCTACAATGAGCAGTTCTTC. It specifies CASSRSGAAYNEQFF.

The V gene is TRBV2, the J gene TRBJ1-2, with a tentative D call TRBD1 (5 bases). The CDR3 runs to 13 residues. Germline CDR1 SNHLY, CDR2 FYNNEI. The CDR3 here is CATTLRGDYGYTF. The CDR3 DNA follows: TGTGCGACGACGTTGAGGGGAGACTATGGCTACACCTTC.

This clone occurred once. The CDR3 DNA reads as TGCGCCAGCAGCCAAGGGCGCCCGAGCTCCTACGAGCAGTACTTC. Its translation: CASSQGRPSSYEQYF. The rearrangement uses TRBV4-3 and TRBJ2-7; no reliable D call. Germline values: CDR1 LGHNA, CDR2 YSLEER. The CDR3 length is 15 residues. The V end was cut by 1 base, the J end by 0 bases, with 10 bases between.